Listed here is a single T cell receptor (beta chain). Its target is unknown. These data are taken from a study of T cells in Graves' hyperthyroidism and ophthalmopathy. Study information: Sampling of peripheral blood happened at initial diagnosis, prior to any treatment. Study outcomes and limitations: In the analysis, a 13 V-J model separated ophthalmopathy from stable hyperthyroidism.

TCR beta CDR3 region amplification was performed from RNA transcripts. The HTBI primer set drove a first-round RT-PCR of the TCR CDR3. MiXCR, applied by TCRdb to the multiplex PCR reads, yields one record per CDR3 protein. The table has roughly 800,000 distinct CDR3 sequences, roughly 37% seen once; the top ten hold about 9%. Looked up from germline, CDR1 is DFQATT and CDR2 is SNEGSKA (reference sequence). Trimming cost V 2 bases and J 0 bases, with 8 bases left between them. This CDR3 comprises 15 residues. Absent ophthalmopathy progression within 18 months defined stable Graves' hyperthyroidism. Each diagnosis was grounded in clinical symptoms, serum thyroxine and TRAb, thyroid ultrasound, and orbital computed tomography.

The clonotype comes from a man between 18 and 29 years old with Graves' hyperthyroidism. The chain has TRBV20-1 and TRBJ2-6; no definite D call. Input material: blood. The DNA of the CDR3 is TGCAGTGCTAGATCAGGACCCTCTGGGGCCAACGTCCTGACTTTC. Translation gives CSARSGPSGANVLTF.